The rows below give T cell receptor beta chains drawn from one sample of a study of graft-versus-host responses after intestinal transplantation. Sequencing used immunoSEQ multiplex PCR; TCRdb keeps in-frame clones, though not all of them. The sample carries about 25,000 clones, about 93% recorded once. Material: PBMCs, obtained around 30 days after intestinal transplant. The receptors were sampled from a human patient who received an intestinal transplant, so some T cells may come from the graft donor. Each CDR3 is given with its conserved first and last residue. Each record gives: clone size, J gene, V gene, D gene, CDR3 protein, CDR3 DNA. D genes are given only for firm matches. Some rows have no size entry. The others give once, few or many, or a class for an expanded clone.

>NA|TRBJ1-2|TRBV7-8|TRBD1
CASSTAEQGAYGYTF
TGTGCCAGCAGCACCGCCGAACAGGGGGCCTATGGCTACACCTTC
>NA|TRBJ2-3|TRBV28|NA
CASSWEGLVDTQYF
TGTGCCAGCAGTTGGGAAGGGCTCGTTGATACGCAGTATTTT
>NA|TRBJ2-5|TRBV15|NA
CATSRELVQETQYF
TGTGCCACCAGCAGAGAGCTGGTGCAAGAGACCCAGTACTTC
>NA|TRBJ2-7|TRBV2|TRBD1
CASSEGQSTYEQYF
TGTGCCAGCAGTGAGGGACAGTCGACCTACGAGCAGTACTTC
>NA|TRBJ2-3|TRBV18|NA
CASSLGTTRFTDTQYF
TGTGCCAGCTCACTCGGGACCACTCGGTTCACAGATACGCAGTATTTT
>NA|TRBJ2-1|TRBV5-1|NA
CASSATTGAYNEQFF
TGCGCCAGCAGCGCGACTACGGGGGCTTACAATGAGCAGTTCTTC
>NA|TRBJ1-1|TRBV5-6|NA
CASSTGTTTEAFF
TGTGCCAGCAGCACGGGGACAACCACTGAAGCTTTCTTT
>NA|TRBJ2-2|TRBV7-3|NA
CASSRVEETGELFF
TGTGCCAGCAGCAGGGTAGAGGAGACCGGGGAGCTGTTTTTT
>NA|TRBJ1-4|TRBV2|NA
CASSEFRGSEKLFF
TGTGCCAGCAGTGAGTTTAGGGGGAGTGAAAAACTGTTTTTT
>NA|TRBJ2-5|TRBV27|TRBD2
CASRYLPASGKETQYF
TGTGCCAGCAGATACCTGCCGGCTAGCGGAAAAGAGACCCAGTACTTC
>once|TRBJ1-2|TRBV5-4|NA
CASSLRDIYGYTF
TGTGCCAGCAGCTTGAGGGACATCTATGGCTACACCTTC
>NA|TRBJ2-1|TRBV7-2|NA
CASSSQTSSYNEQFF
TGTGCCAGCAGCTCCCAAACTAGCTCCTACAATGAGCAGTTCTTC
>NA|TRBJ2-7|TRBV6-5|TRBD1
CASSPGQGALREQYF
TGTGCCAGCAGTCCGGGACAGGGGGCACTAAGGGAGCAGTACTTC
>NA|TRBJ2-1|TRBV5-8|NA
CASSLPGGGGHNEQFF
TGTGCCAGCAGCTTACCCGGCGGGGGCGGACACAATGAGCAGTTCTTC
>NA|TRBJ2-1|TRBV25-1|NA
CASRESYNEQFF
TGTGCCAGCAGGGAATCCTACAATGAGCAGTTCTTC
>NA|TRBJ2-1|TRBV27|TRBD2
CASSLGREYNEQFF
TGTGCCAGCAGTTTGGGGCGGGAGTACAATGAGCAGTTCTTC
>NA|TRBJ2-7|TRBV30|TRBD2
CAWSEVLAGNYEQYF
TGTGCCTGGAGTGAGGTACTAGCGGGAAACTACGAGCAGTACTTC
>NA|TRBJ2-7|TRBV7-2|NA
CASSLDPYEQYF
TGTGCCAGCAGCTTAGACCCCTACGAGCAGTACTTC